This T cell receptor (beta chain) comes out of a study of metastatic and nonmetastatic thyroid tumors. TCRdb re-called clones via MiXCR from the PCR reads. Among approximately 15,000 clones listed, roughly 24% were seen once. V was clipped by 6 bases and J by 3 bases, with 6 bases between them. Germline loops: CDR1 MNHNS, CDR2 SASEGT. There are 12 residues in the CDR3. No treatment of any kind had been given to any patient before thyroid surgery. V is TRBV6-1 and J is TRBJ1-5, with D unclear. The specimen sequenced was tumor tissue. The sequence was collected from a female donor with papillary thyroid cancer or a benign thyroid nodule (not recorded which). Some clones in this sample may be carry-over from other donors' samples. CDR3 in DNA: TGTGCCAGCAGGAAAGTCAATCAGCCCCAGCATTTT. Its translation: CASRKVNQPQHF.